The rows below give T cell receptor beta chains drawn from one sample of a study of CD8 T cells in ankylosing spondylitis. TCRdb re-called the 5' RACE reads with MiXCR, one entry per CDR3 protein. The table lists about 420,000 distinct CDR3 sequences, 20% to 25% of them singletons. The sample consisted of blood, either unsorted or a sorted T cell fraction (not recorded which). These TCRs come from a male donor with ankylosing spondylitis. The CDR3 runs from the conserved cysteine through the conserved F or W. D genes are given only for firm matches. Size is stated for part of the rows, as once, few or many counts, or as a class when the clone is expanded.

TRBV3-1,NA,NA,TRBJ2-5,TGTGCCAGCAGCCAAGAGTCGGCTTCTCAAGAGACCCAGTACTTC,CASSQESASQETQYF
TRBV7-3,TRBD1,NA,TRBJ1-2,TGTGCCAGCAGCTTGCTCCCGACAGGGGGGTATGGCTACACCTTC,CASSLLPTGGYGYTF
TRBV11-2,TRBD1,few,TRBJ2-5,TGTGCCAGCAGCTGGCGCCGGGACAGGGCATCCGTGACCCAGTACTTC,CASSWRRDRASVTQYF
TRBV28,TRBD1,NA,TRBJ1-2,TGTGCCAGCAGTTCTGGACCCCAGGGGGCGGGTGGCTACACCTTC,CASSSGPQGAGGYTF
TRBV6-1,NA,NA,TRBJ2-7,TGTGCCAGCAGCTCGGAGTCAGGAACTCCCTACGAGCAGTACTTC,CASSSESGTPYEQYF
TRBV10-3,NA,NA,TRBJ2-7,TGTGCCATCAGAGCTAGCTACGAGCAGTACTTC,CAIRASYEQYF
TRBV5-5,TRBD2,NA,TRBJ2-3,TGTGCCAGCAGCCCAACGACCGGGGGGTCAGATACGCAGTATTTT,CASSPTTGGSDTQYF
TRBV10-3,NA,many,TRBJ2-7,TGTGCCATCAGTGAGTCACTCACAGCCCCCTACGAGCAGTACTTC,CAISESLTAPYEQYF
TRBV7-3,NA,few,TRBJ2-1,TGTGCCAGCAGCCCCAGACAGGCTTTCCTATCCTACAATGAGCAGTTCTTC,CASSPRQAFLSYNEQFF
TRBV14,TRBD2,NA,TRBJ2-1,TGTGCCAGCAGCCAAGATACACTAGCGGGAGTTGTTGAGCAGTTCTTC,CASSQDTLAGVVEQFF
TRBV7-9,NA,NA,TRBJ2-1,TGTGCCAGCAGCTTATTGGGGGCGGGGTGGCCCTACAATGAGCAGTTCTTC,CASSLLGAGWPYNEQFF
TRBV5-6,NA,NA,TRBJ1-1,TGTGCCAGCAGCCCCTCGTGGGGAATCACTGAAGCTTTCTTT,CASSPSWGITEAFF
TRBV5-1,NA,few,TRBJ2-6,TGCGCCAGCAGTTTGGGTTATGGGGCCAACGTCCTGACTTTC,CASSLGYGANVLTF
TRBV19,NA,few,TRBJ2-7,TGTGCCAGTAGTTTCATCAGGGGTGAGGAGCAGTACTTC,CASSFIRGEEQYF
TRBV12-3/TRBV12-4,TRBD1,NA,TRBJ1-6,TGTGCCAGCAGTTTCTTGGGACAGGGGAATACACCCCTCCACTTT,CASSFLGQGNTPLHF
TRBV29-1,NA,many,TRBJ1-2,TGCAGCGTTCAGGGGATAAATTATGGCTACACCTTC,CSVQGINYGYTF
TRBV21-1,NA,few,TRBJ2-5,TGTGCCAGCAGCAAAGTCTGGCCGAGAGAGACCCAGTACTTC,CASSKVWPRETQYF
TRBV6-2/TRBV6-3,NA,few,TRBJ1-1,TGTGCCAGCAGTAAGACAGGGAACACTGAAGCTTTCTTT,CASSKTGNTEAFF
TRBV20-1,TRBD2,NA,TRBJ2-1,TGCAGTGCTAATCTAGCGGGAATGAATGAGCAGTTCTTC,CSANLAGMNEQFF
TRBV5-1,NA,few,TRBJ2-6,TGCGCCAGCAGCTTAGTAGGAACTGGGGCCAACGTCCTGACTTTC,CASSLVGTGANVLTF
TRBV12-3/TRBV12-4,NA,NA,TRBJ2-7,TGTGCCAGCAGTTTAGTTCCGGGTACCTACGAGCAGTACTTC,CASSLVPGTYEQYF
TRBV19,NA,once,TRBJ2-4,TGTGCCAGTAGTATAACAGGAGGGGGACAGAGAAACATTCAGTACTTC,CASSITGGGQRNIQYF
TRBV7-2,TRBD1,few,TRBJ1-2,TGTGCCAGCAGCTTAAACAGGGGAAACTATGGCTACACCTTC,CASSLNRGNYGYTF
TRBV29-1,NA,few,TRBJ2-7,TGCAGCGTTGAAACTCCTTCCTACGAGCAGTACTTC,CSVETPSYEQYF
TRBV7-3,NA,few,TRBJ2-2,TGTGCCAGCAGCCCCGCGGATGGGAACACCGGGGAGCTGTTTTTT,CASSPADGNTGELFF
TRBV28,NA,NA,TRBJ2-1,TGTGCCAGCAGTTTACCCCGTGAGGGGAATGAGCAGTTCTTC,CASSLPREGNEQFF
TRBV28,TRBD2,NA,TRBJ2-2,TGTGCCAGCCGTACTCCCGGACTAGCGGGAGGCGCCGGGGAGCTGTTTTTT,CASRTPGLAGGAGELFF
TRBV20-1,NA,few,TRBJ1-1,TGCAGTGCTAGTGACGGGATGGGATTGAACACTGAAGCTTTCTTT,CSASDGMGLNTEAFF
TRBV20-1,TRBD2,few,TRBJ2-4,TGCAGTGCTAGAGATCGCGGGAGGGCTCAGTACTTC,CSARDRGRAQYF
TRBV2,NA,once,TRBJ2-3,TGTGCCAGCAGTGAGACCCGGAGCACAGATACGCAGTATTTT,CASSETRSTDTQYF
TRBV12-3/TRBV12-4,TRBD1,few,TRBJ2-5,TGTGCCAGCAGTTTCGTTTCAACTTCGGACAGGGGGCATGGGGAGACCCAGTACTTC,CASSFVSTSDRGHGETQYF
TRBV4-3,NA,NA,TRBJ2-6,TGCGCCAGCAGCGGAGAGAGGCCGAGGGGTACTGGGGCCAACGTCCTGACTTTC,CASSGERPRGTGANVLTF
TRBV20-1,TRBD1,NA,TRBJ2-1,TGCAGTGCTGGGGACAGGGAGCTAGCCTACAATGAGCAGTTCTTC,CSAGDRELAYNEQFF
TRBV5-1,NA,NA,TRBJ1-1,TGCGCCAGCAGCTTTCGCGTGGCAGCCATGAACACTGAAGCTTTCTTT,CASSFRVAAMNTEAFF
TRBV5-5,NA,NA,TRBJ2-5,TGTGCCAGCAGTTTAATGCCCCTTGTGGGGCAAGAGACCCAGTACTTC,CASSLMPLVGQETQYF
TRBV6-6,TRBD2,few,TRBJ2-7,TGTGCCAGCAGGGGACTAGTGGGCGAGCAGTACTTC,CASRGLVGEQYF
TRBV5-1,TRBD2,NA,TRBJ2-3,TGCGCCAGCAGCGGGGGACTAGCGGTCTCCGCAGATACGCAGTATTTT,CASSGGLAVSADTQYF
TRBV20-1,TRBD2,few,TRBJ2-7,TGCAGTGCTAGGCCCCTAAAGCTAGCGGGAATAGACGAGCAGTACTTC,CSARPLKLAGIDEQYF
TRBV7-3,NA,NA,TRBJ2-1,TGTGCCAGCAGCTCGGACAACAATGAGCAGTTCTTC,CASSSDNNEQFF
TRBV20-1,TRBD2,few,TRBJ2-7,TGCAGTGCTAGCCCCGGGACTAGGTTAGCCGAGCAGTACTTC,CSASPGTRLAEQYF
TRBV6-5,TRBD2,many,TRBJ2-3,TGTGCCAGCAGTTACTCATGGACTAGGGTACGCACAGATACGCAGTATTTT,CASSYSWTRVRTDTQYF
TRBV28,NA,NA,TRBJ2-7,TGTGCCAGCAGTTTCGCAGGGGCTGACTCCTACGAGCAGTACTTC,CASSFAGADSYEQYF
TRBV3-1,TRBD2,few,TRBJ2-1,TGTGCCAGCAGCCAAGAACCAGCGGGAGGGTTCGATGAGCAGTTCTTC,CASSQEPAGGFDEQFF
TRBV7-6,NA,NA,TRBJ2-2,TGTGCCAGCAGCTTAAACTTGAACACCGGGGAGCTGTTTTTT,CASSLNLNTGELFF
TRBV5-6,TRBD2,NA,TRBJ2-7,TGTGCCAGCAGTCTTACTAGCGTATCCTACGAGCAGTACTTC,CASSLTSVSYEQYF